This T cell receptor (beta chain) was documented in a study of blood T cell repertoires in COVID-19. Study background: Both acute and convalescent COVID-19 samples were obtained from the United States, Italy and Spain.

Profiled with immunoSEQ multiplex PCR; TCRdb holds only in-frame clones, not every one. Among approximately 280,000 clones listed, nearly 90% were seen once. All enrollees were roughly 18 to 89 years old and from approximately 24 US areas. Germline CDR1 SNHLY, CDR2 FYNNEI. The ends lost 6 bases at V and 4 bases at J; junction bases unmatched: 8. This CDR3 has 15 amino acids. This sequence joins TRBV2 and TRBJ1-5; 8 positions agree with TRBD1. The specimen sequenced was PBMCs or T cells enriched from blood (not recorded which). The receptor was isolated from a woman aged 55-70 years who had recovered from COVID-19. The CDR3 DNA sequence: TGTGCCAGCAGCAGATTCAGGGGGCCTAATCAGCCCCAGCATTTT. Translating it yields CASSRFRGPNQPQHF. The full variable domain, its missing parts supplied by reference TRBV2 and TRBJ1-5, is EPEVTQTPSHQVTQMGQEVILRCVPISNHLYFYWYRQILGQKVEFLVSFYNNEISEKSEIFDDQFSVERPDGSNFTLKIRSTKLEDSAMYFCASSRFRGPNQPQHFGDGTRLSIL.